This T cell receptor (beta chain) is from a study of blood T cells in healthy people across ages. Study-wide context: About one barcoded TCR beta cDNA was captured per two T cells.

V was pared by 7 bases and J by 4 bases, with 8 bases of the junction left unmatched. This CDR3 is 15 amino acids long. Germline V CDR1 and CDR2: KGHDR, SFDVKD. For the second PCR, which ran for roughly 6 to 11 cycles, a sample-barcoded 5' primer and a J-beta primer mix were used. MiXCR was run by TCRdb on the 5' RACE reads, yielding one entry per CDR3 protein. The table lists about 770,000 distinct CDR3 sequences, around 45% of them singletons. Russia was home to the donors, healthy Caucasian individuals aged about 6 to 90. The clonotype was recovered from a man aged 55 to 69 in good health. The chain is built from TRBV24-1 and TRBJ2-3; 9 bases line up with TRBD2. Sample: blood. The CDR3 DNA sequence: TGTGCCACCAGCCGTAGCGGGGGAGGGGCAGATACGCAGTATTTT. It codes for CATSRSGGGADTQYF.